Sequencing of this T cell receptor beta chain was carried out in a study of memory CD4+ T cells and cytomegalovirus serostatus. Study-level information: Healthy Belgian adult donors included about 10 CMV-positive and some 24 CMV-negative people. Findings and limits, study-wide: Suggested: most of the CMV-linked TCR signature lies in CD4+ memory cells. Of approximately 150 reported CMV TCRbeta sequences, roughly 70 were found in memory CD4+ repertoires.

The sort gate was single viable CD3+CD4+CD8-CD45RO+ cells for memory CD4+ T cells. V shed 2 bases and J 2 bases; nucleotides not matched to a gene: 12. The V gene's germline CDR1 is LGHNT and CDR2 FRNRAP. The CDR3 consists of 19 residues. As handled by the study authors: Out-of-frame sequences were removed, leaving roughly 2.1 million distinct TCRbeta sequences. The repertoire was sequenced with immunoSEQ multiplex PCR; TCRdb's copy has only in-frame clones and lacks some. The V and J calls and clone size are taken from that table; D and trimming were inferred from the DNA. This sample has tens of thousands of clones, with 70% to 80% found just once. There are a few counts of this clone. The target antigen is unknown.

This chain uses TRBV12-5 with TRBJ2-7; 13 bases match TRBD2. The receptor was isolated from an adult in good health and CMV-seropositive. Sequencing was carried out using memory CD4+ T cells from blood. The CDR3 nucleotides read TGTGCTAGTGGTTTGTGGGCCGGGACTAGCGGGACCCTCCCCTACGAGCAGTACTTC. Amino acids: CASGLWAGTSGTLPYEQYF.